This T cell receptor beta chain was sequenced during a study of T cells in narcolepsy. Broader study findings: Autoreactive clone sequences were missing from some blood memory CD4+ repertoires. Healthy controls reportedly lacked the autoreactive clonotypes serially found in patients' blood. HCRT-specific and TRIB2-specific autoreactive clonotypes appeared among same-patient CSF and blood CD4+ clonotypes.

V gave up 5 bases and J gave up 4 bases; unmatched junction bases: 3. CDR1 is SQVTM and CDR2 is ANQGSEA in the germline V gene. The CDR3 spans 12 residues. Clones were sequenced by immunoSEQ multiplex PCR, and TCRdb holds only the in-frame ones, with some missing. The sample contains 30,000 to 35,000 clones, over 80% of which appear only once. This clone has a single count. As yet, its antigen is unknown. Sequenced sample: CD45RA- memory CD4+ T cells from PBMCs. The chain employs TRBV29-1 and TRBJ2-7; 9 bases agree with TRBD1. The sequence was obtained from a human donor with narcolepsy. CDR3 DNA: TGCAGCGTTACGGGACAGGGATACGAGCAGTACTTC. Its translation is CSVTGQGYEQYF.